The rows below give T cell receptor beta chains drawn from one sample of a study of cytomegalovirus exposure and HLA in healthy donors. Data came from immunoSEQ multiplex PCR; TCRdb stores just in-frame clones and leaves some out. The sample shows roughly 150,000 clones, approximately 81% of them seen only once. Sequences were obtained from PBMCs. The receptor set was obtained from a woman between 18 and 30 years old in good health and CMV-seronegative. The CDR3 runs from the conserved cysteine through the conserved F or W. The D gene is left open where the match is weak. Clone size is not always given. Where it is, it says once, few, many or a class for expanded clones.

v_call	d_call	j_call	clone_size	cdr3_nt	cdr3_aa
TRBV7-2	.	TRBJ2-7	.	TGTGCCAGCAGCTTAGTTTGGAGGGAAGGGGAGGAGCAGTACTTC	CASSLVWREGEEQYF
TRBV7-2	TRBD2	TRBJ2-1	once	TGTGCCAGCAGCGCGAGCGGGAGGATTTACAATGAGCAGTTCTTC	CASSASGRIYNEQFF
TRBV7-2	.	TRBJ2-7	.	TGTGCCAGCAGCTTACGATCAGGGGCCTCCTACGAGCAGTACTTC	CASSLRSGASYEQYF
TRBV23-1	TRBD1	TRBJ1-2	few	TGCGCCAGCAGTCAATCACGGGACAGGGAAGCTAACTATGGCTACACCTTC	CASSQSRDREANYGYTF
TRBV29-1	TRBD2	TRBJ2-5	.	TGCAGCGTGGGGGGGGTGGTTCTGTGGGAGACCCAGTACTTC	CSVGGVVLWETQYF
TRBV2	.	TRBJ2-7	.	TGTGCCAGCAGTCGCCCAAGACACGACGAGCAGTACTTC	CASSRPRHDEQYF
TRBV5-6	TRBD1	TRBJ1-5	.	TGTGCCAGCAGACGGACAGGGGAAGAGGATCAGCCCCAGCATTTT	CASRRTGEEDQPQHF
TRBV4-2	TRBD1	TRBJ1-2	.	TGTGCCAGCAGCCCCCTGGACAGGGGTCGTGGCTACACCTTC	CASSPLDRGRGYTF
TRBV11-1	.	TRBJ1-1	once	TGTGCCAGCAGCGATGGACACCTAGGGGACACTGAAGCTTTCTTT	CASSDGHLGDTEAFF
TRBV14	.	TRBJ2-3	once	TGTGCCAGCAGCCAAGAATTACGGGGGACCACAGATACGCAGTATTTT	CASSQELRGTTDTQYF
TRBV5-8	.	TRBJ2-3	.	TGTGCCAGCAGCGTAGGAGGGGACTCAATCACAGATACGCAGTATTTT	CASSVGGDSITDTQYF
TRBV2	.	TRBJ1-2	once	TGTGCCAGCACCCCGATGAAAACAGGAAACTATGGCTACACCTTC	CASTPMKTGNYGYTF
TRBV27	TRBD1	TRBJ2-7	.	TGTGCCAGCAGTTTATTGCCCCGGGACAGGAGCTCCTACGAGCAGTACTTC	CASSLLPRDRSSYEQYF
TRBV27	.	TRBJ1-5	.	TGTGCCAGCAGTCCTCGGGATCCGAGGAGCAATCAGCCCCAGCATTTT	CASSPRDPRSNQPQHF
TRBV13	.	TRBJ2-7	.	TGTGCCAGCAGCTCCCCACTTGAGAGTCCCTACGAGCAGTACTTC	CASSSPLESPYEQYF
TRBV10-1	TRBD2	TRBJ2-3	.	TGCGCCAGCAGTGAGTCGACTAGCGGGGGGTTCACAGATACGCAGTATTTT	CASSESTSGGFTDTQYF
TRBV6-5	.	TRBJ2-1	.	TGTGCCAGCAGTTACTCGAGTCTAGCGCCAAACAATGAGCAGTTCTTC	CASSYSSLAPNNEQFF
TRBV19	.	TRBJ1-1	.	TGTGCCAGTAGTCGGCAGGCGACGACAGGCATGAACACTGAAGCTTTCTTT	CASSRQATTGMNTEAFF
TRBV5-4	TRBD2	TRBJ2-1	few	TGTGCCAGCAGCCCCCGGGGTAGCGGGTACAATGAGCAGTTCTTC	CASSPRGSGYNEQFF
TRBV5-4	.	TRBJ1-2	.	TGTGCCAGCAGCCCCGGGGGAAACTATGGCTACACCTTC	CASSPGGNYGYTF
TRBV9	.	TRBJ1-2	.	TGTGCCAGCAGCGTAGTCGGGACACGCCTAGGAGGCTACACCTTC	CASSVVGTRLGGYTF
TRBV7-9	TRBD1	TRBJ2-2	.	TGTGCCAGCAGCTTATTAATGACAGGGGTGCCCGGGGAGCTGTTTTTT	CASSLLMTGVPGELFF
TRBV28	TRBD1	TRBJ1-5	few	TGTGCCAGCAGTTTGACAGGGAATAGCAATCAGCCCCAGCATTTT	CASSLTGNSNQPQHF
TRBV6-5	.	TRBJ1-2	.	TGTGCCAGCAGTTCTTCCTATGGCTACACCTTC	CASSSSYGYTF
TRBV4-1	TRBD1	TRBJ1-2	.	TGCGCCAGCAGCCAAGTAACAGGGGGGGACTATGGCTACACCTTC	CASSQVTGGDYGYTF
TRBV7-8	.	TRBJ2-3	.	TGTGCCAGCAGCTTTAGGGCAGGGTCAACAGATACGCAGTATTTT	CASSFRAGSTDTQYF
TRBV27	TRBD2	TRBJ2-1	.	TGTGCCAGCAGCAGCGGGAGGAGCTACAATGAGCAGTTCTTC	CASSSGRSYNEQFF
TRBV4-1	TRBD2	TRBJ2-3	.	TGCGCCAGCAGCCTCCCGCCACGGTCCCTAGCGGGGAGCACAGATACGCAGTATTTT	CASSLPPRSLAGSTDTQYF
TRBV4-1	TRBD2	TRBJ2-7	few	TGTGCCAGCAGCCAAACTCTAGGCGGGAGCTTCTACGAGCAGTACTTC	CASSQTLGGSFYEQYF
TRBV19	TRBD2	TRBJ2-3	once	TGTGCCAGTCCACCAAGGGAGGCTAGCGGGGGGATCACAGATACGCAGTATTTT	CASPPREASGGITDTQYF
TRBV27	.	TRBJ2-7	.	TGTGCCAGCAGTTTATCGGGGGCCGAGAGTCCCACCCACGAGCAGTACTTC	CASSLSGAESPTHEQYF
TRBV7-8	TRBD1	TRBJ1-2	.	TGTGCCAGCAGCCTACGGGACAGTCGATATGGCTACACCTTC	CASSLRDSRYGYTF
TRBV2	TRBD1	TRBJ2-5	.	TGTGCCAGCAGGGATTTAACAGGGGGCGCGGAGACCCAGTACTTC	CASRDLTGGAETQYF
TRBV7-2	TRBD2	TRBJ2-5	.	TGTGCCAGCAGTCGTAGCGGGAGGGCCGAGGAGACCCAGTACTTC	CASSRSGRAEETQYF
TRBV2	.	TRBJ2-2	few	TGTGCCAGCAGTGTTTTCAGAGGTAACACCGGGGAGCTGTTTTTT	CASSVFRGNTGELFF
TRBV14	TRBD2	TRBJ2-1	.	TGTGCCAGCAGCGCCCAGGGTAGCGGGAGAGCCAATGAGCAGTTCTTC	CASSAQGSGRANEQFF
TRBV30	TRBD1	TRBJ2-7	.	TGTGCCTGGAGCAGAGGGGGCGACTCCTACGAGCAGTACTTC	CAWSRGGDSYEQYF
TRBV5-4	.	TRBJ1-3	.	TGTGCCAGCAGCCCGGGCGGGGCCCGTGCTGGAAACACCATATATTTT	CASSPGGARAGNTIYF
TRBV30	TRBD1	TRBJ1-1	.	TGTGCCTGGAGTGCGACAGGGCTGAACACTGAAGCTTTCTTT	CAWSATGLNTEAFF
TRBV7-2	TRBD1	TRBJ2-1	.	TGTGCCAGCAGCTTGAAGGGGGCCACCGAGCAGTTCTTC	CASSLKGATEQFF
TRBV13	.	TRBJ2-2	few	TGTGCCAGCAGCTTAGGCGGGGGAGCCACCGGGGAGCTGTTTTTT	CASSLGGGATGELFF